The count of the clone carrying this T cell receptor beta chain is one. Its antigen is still unknown. Trimming stripped 3 bases from V and 13 bases from J, with 18 bases between. The CDR3 has 12 residues. Per the germline V gene, CDR1 is GTSNPN and CDR2 is SVGIG (reference sequence). These data are taken from a study of CD8+ T cells in alopecia areata. Study at large: Treated patients were dosed with oral tofacitinib, taking 5 to 10 mg twice daily. Tofacitinib ran for 6 to 18 months before 6 months off drug.

Stated treatment: oral pan-JAK inhibitor, 5-10 mg twice daily. RNA extraction was followed by reverse transcription into cDNA, which acted as the sequencing template. Measured with immunoSEQ multiplex PCR; TCRdb has only the in-frame clones, and not every one. The top ten clones hold roughly 0.88% of a sample with about 270,000 clones, roughly 63% of them seen once. General study results and limits: Against the mouse data, patients shared TCRs less clearly, possibly for HLA reasons.

The starting material was CD4+ T cells sorted from blood, obtained at roughly week 52, from a patient treated with tofacitinib. The origin of this receptor is a human donor with alopecia areata. The chain has TRBV30 and TRBJ1-1; D not certain. The CDR3 spells CAWSRGIGRFFF. CDR3 coding DNA: TGTGCCTGGAGCCGTGGGATTGGACGGTTTTTCTTT.